The present entry profiles one TCR beta chain with its context. The data stem from a study of radiotherapy plus CTLA-4 blockade in lung cancer. TCRdb keeps only in-frame clones here, not all; method: immunoSEQ multiplex PCR. This table has 35,000 or so clones, 85% appearing once. This CDR3 region has 11 residues. V shed 5 bases and J shed 17 bases, with 13 bases lying between them. In germline, CDR1 is SNHLY, CDR2 FYNNEI. The origin of this receptor is a human donor with non-small cell lung cancer who had stable disease on radiotherapy plus ipilimumab. This chain links TRBV2 with TRBJ1-6; D is perhaps TRBD1 (6 bases). The specimen was peripheral blood, collected from a patient treated with radiotherapy plus ipilimumab. For the CDR3, the DNA is TGTGCCAGCAGTCAGACAGGCAGCATCCACTTT. Residues: CASSQTGSIHF.